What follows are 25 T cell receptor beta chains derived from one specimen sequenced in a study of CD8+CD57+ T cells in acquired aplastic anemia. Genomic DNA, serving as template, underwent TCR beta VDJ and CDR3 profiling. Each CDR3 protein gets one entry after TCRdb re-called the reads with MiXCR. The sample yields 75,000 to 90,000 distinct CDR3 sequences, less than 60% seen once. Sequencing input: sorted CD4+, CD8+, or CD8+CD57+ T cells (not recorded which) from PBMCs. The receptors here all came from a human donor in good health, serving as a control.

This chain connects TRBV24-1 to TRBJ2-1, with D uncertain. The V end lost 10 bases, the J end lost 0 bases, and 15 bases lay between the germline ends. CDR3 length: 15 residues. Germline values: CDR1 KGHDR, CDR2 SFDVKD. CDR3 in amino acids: CATRVGSTSYNEQFF. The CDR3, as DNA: TGTGCCACTCGGGTGGGCTCAACCTCCTACAATGAGCAGTTCTTC.

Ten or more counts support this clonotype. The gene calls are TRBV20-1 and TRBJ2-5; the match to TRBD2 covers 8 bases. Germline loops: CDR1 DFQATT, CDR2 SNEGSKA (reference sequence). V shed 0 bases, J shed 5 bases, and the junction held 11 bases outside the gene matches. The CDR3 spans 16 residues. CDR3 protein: CSARDLDGGARETQYF. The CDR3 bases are TGCAGTGCTAGAGATCTTGACGGGGGGGCCCGGGAGACCCAGTACTTC.

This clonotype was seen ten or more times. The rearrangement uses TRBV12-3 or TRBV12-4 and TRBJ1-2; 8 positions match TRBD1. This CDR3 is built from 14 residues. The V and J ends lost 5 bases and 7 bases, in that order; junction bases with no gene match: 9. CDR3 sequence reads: CASSDQGAQTGYTF. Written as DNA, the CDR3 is TGTGCCAGCAGTGATCAGGGGGCGCAGACTGGCTACACCTTC.

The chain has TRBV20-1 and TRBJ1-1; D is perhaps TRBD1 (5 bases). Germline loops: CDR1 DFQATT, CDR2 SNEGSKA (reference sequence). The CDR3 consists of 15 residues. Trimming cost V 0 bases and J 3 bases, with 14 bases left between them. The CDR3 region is CSARDWGGVDTEAFF. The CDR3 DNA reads TGCAGTGCTAGAGATTGGGGGGGGGTGGACACTGAAGCTTTCTTT.

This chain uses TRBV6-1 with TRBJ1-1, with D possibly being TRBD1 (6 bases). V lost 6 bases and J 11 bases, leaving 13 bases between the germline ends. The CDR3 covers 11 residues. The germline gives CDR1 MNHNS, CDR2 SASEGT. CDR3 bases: TGTGCCAGCAGATACACAGGGCTGGCTTTCTTT. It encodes CASRYTGLAFF.

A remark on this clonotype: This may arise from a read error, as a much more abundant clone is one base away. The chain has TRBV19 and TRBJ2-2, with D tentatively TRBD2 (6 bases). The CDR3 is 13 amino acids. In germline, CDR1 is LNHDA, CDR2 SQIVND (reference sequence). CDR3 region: CASSPGLGGELVF. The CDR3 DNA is TGTGCCAGTAGTCCGGGTCTTGGCGGGGAGCTGGTTTTT. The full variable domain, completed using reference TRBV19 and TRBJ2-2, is DGGITQSPKYLFRKEGQNVTLSCEQNLNHDAMYWYRQDPGQGLRLIYYSQIVNDFQKGDIAEGYSVSREKKESFPLTVTSAQKNPTAFYLCASSPGLGGELVFGEGSRLTVL.

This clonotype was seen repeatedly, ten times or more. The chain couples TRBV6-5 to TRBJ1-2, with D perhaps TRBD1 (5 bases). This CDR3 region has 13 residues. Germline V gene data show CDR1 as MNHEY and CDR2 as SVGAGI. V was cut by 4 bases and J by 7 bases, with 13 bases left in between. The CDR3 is CASSFREEAGYTF. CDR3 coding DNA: TGTGCCAGCAGTTTCAGGGAAGAGGCTGGCTACACCTTC.

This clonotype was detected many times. The CDR3 spells CSATGTSDSSYNEQFF. The CDR3 coding sequence is TGCAGTGCTACCGGGACTAGCGACAGCTCCTACAATGAGCAGTTCTTC. V gene TRBV20-1 combines with J gene TRBJ2-1; TRBD2 agrees at 10 bases. The germline V gene encodes CDR1 DFQATT and CDR2 SNEGSKA (reference sequence). The CDR3 spans 16 residues. V was pared by 4 bases and J by 0 bases, with 6 bases of the junction left unmatched.

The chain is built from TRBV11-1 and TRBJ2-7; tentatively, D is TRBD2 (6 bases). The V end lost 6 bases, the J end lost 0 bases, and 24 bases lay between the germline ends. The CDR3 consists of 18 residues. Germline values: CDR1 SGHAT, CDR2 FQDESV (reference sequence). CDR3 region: CASSARGGAFLSSYEQYF. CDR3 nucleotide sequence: TGTGCCAGCAGTGCTAGGGGAGGAGCTTTCCTTAGCTCCTACGAGCAGTACTTC.

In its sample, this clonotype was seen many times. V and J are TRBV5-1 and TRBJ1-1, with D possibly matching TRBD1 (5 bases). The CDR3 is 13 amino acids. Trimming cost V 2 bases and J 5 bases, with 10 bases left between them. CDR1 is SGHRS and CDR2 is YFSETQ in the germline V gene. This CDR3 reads CASSFGAGTEAFF. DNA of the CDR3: TGCGCCAGCAGCTTCGGGGCGGGGACTGAAGCTTTCTTT.

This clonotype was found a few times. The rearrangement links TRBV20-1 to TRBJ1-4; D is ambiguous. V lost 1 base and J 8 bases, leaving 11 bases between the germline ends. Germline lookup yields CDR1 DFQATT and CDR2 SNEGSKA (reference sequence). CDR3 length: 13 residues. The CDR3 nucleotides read TGCAGTGCTAGAGTACCTTCGTCCGAAAAACTGTTTTTT. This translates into CSARVPSSEKLFF.

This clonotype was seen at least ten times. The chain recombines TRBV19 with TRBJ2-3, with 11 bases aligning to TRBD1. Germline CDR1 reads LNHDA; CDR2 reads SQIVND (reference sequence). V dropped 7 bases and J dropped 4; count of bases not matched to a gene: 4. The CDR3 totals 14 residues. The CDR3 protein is CASTMGQGADTQYF. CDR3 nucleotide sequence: TGTGCCAGTACAATGGGACAGGGGGCAGATACGCAGTATTTT.

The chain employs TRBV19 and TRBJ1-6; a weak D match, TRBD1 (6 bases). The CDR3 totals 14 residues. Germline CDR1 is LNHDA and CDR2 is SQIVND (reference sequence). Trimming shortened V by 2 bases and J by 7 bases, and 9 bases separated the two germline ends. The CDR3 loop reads CASSISGGNSPLHF. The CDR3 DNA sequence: TGTGCCAGTAGTATAAGCGGGGGCAATTCACCCCTCCACTTT.

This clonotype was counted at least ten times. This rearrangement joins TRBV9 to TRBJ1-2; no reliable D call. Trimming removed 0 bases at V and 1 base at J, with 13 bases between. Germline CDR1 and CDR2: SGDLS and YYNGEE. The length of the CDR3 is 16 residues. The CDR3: CASSVDRGGSNYGYTF. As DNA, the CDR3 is TGTGCCAGCAGCGTAGACCGGGGAGGGAGTAACTATGGCTACACCTTC.

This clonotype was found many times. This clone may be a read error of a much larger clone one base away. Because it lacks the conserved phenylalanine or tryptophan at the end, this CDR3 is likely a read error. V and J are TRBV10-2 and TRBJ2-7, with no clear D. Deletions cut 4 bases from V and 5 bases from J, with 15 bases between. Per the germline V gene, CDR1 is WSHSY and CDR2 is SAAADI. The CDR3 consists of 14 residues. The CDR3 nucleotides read TGCGCCAGCAGTGGACTGATTCACCGGGACGAGCAGTACCTC. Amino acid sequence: CASSGLIHRDEQYL.

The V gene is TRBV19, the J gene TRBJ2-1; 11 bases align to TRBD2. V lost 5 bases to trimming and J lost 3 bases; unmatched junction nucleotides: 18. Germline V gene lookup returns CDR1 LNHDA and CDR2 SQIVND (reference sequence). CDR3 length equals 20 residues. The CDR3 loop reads CASSPRTGEASGRRYNEQFF. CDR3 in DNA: TGTGCCAGTAGTCCCCGGACAGGGGAAGCTAGCGGGAGGCGCTACAATGAGCAGTTCTTC.

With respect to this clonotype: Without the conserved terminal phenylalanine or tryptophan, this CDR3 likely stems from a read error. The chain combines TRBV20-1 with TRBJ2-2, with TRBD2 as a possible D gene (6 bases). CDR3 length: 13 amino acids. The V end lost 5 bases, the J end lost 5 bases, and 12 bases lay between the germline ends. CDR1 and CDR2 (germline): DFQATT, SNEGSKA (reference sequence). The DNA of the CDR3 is TGCAGTGCTCAATCCGGGACTACCGGGGAGCTGTTTCTT. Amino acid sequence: CSAQSGTTGELFL.

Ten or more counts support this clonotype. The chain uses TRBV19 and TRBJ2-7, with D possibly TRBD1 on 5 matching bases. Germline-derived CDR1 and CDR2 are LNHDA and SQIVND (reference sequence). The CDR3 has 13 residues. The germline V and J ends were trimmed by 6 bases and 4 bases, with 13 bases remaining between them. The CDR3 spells CASSTTTEYEQYF. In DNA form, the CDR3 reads TGTGCCAGTAGCACTACGACAGAATACGAGCAGTACTTC.

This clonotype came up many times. CDR3 region: CASSGEGETQYF. In DNA form, the CDR3 reads TGTGCCAGTAGCGGGGAGGGCGAGACCCAGTACTTC. The chain links TRBV19 to TRBJ2-5; 7 nucleotides agree with TRBD2. V was clipped by 6 bases and J by 5 bases; unmatched bases: 3. CDR1 and CDR2 from the germline V gene are LNHDA and SQIVND (reference sequence). The CDR3 contains 12 residues.

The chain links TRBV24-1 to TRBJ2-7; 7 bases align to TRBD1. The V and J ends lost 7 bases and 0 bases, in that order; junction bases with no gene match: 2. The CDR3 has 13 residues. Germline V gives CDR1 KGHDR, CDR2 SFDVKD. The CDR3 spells CATRGDSSYEQYF. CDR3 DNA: TGTGCCACCAGGGGGGACAGCTCCTACGAGCAGTACTTC.

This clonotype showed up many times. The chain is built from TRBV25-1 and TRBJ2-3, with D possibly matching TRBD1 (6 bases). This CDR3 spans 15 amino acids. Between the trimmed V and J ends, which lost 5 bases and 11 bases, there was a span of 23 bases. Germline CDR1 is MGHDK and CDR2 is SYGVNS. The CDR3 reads CASSSPLGTLNEQYF. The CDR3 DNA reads TGTGCCAGCAGTTCCCCCCTCGGGACACTCAATGAGCAGTATTTT.

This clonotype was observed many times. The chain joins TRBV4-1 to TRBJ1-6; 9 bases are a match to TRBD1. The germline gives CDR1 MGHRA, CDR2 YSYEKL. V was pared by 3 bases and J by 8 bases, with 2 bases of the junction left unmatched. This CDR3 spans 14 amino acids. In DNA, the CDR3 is TGCGCCAGCAGCCATGGGACAGGGTATTCACCCCTCCACTTT. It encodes CASSHGTGYSPLHF.

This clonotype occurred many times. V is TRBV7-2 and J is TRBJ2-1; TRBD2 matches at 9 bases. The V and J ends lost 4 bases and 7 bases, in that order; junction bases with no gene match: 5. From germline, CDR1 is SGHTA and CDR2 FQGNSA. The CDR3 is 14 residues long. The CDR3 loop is CASSSGLAVNEQFF. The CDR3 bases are TGTGCCAGCAGCTCGGGACTAGCTGTAAATGAGCAGTTCTTC.

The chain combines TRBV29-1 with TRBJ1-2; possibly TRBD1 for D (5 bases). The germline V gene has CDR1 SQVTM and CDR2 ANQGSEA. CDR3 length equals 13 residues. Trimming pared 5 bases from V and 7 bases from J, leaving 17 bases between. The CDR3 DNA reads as TGCAGCGTTTATCCCGACAGTGTTGCTGGCTACACCTTC. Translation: CSVYPDSVAGYTF.

CDR3 in DNA: TGTGCCATCAGGGGGCCACTCTCTGGAAACACCATATATTTT. This encodes CAIRGPLSGNTIYF. The chain links TRBV10-3 to TRBJ1-3; D possibly corresponds to TRBD1 (5 bases). The CDR3 loop spans 14 amino acids. Germline-derived CDR1 and CDR2 are ENHRY and SYGVKD. Trimming took 6 bases from V and 0 from J, leaving 9 bases between them.